This T cell receptor (beta chain) is from a study of CD8+CD57+ T cells in acquired aplastic anemia. Selection for sequencing was limited to patients who had shown CD8+CD57+ cell expansion by flow cytometry. A single count supports this clonotype. One end of the junction varies from germline; a read error may be responsible. Genomic DNA, serving as template, underwent TCR beta VDJ and CDR3 profiling. TCRdb reprocessed the reads with MiXCR, giving one entry per CDR3 protein. The data contain roughly 180,000 distinct CDR3 sequences, nearly 50% of them singletons. The receptor was derived from a human donor with aplastic anemia. Material: sorted CD4+, CD8+, or CD8+CD57+ T cells (not recorded which) from PBMCs.

CDR3 sequence: CAGSPPSGRRVSF. The CDR3 DNA follows: TGTGCCGGCAGCCCCCCCAGCGGACGCCGAGTCTCCTTC. This chain links TRBV9 with TRBJ1-2; the D is unclear. From germline, CDR1 is SGDLS and CDR2 YYNGEE. This CDR3 region has 13 residues.